These 2 T cell receptor beta chains were sequenced from one sample in a study of response to subunit inactivated influenza vaccine (dated by TCRdb to the late 2010s). Libraries came from RT-PCR. TCRdb lists the instrument as Illumina HiSeq 2500. TCRdb took the public reads, trimmed them with fastp at Q25, ran MiXCR for clone calling and kept in-frame beta chains. Entries are consolidated by CDR3 protein sequence, retaining the most common genes and DNA. Across this sample there are about 570,000 distinct CDR3 sequences, with around 10% seen only once. Of the sample, about 10% falls within the top ten clones. These sequences were also reported in another study, on T cells expressing NK-cell markers. Per that second paper: 5'RACE template switching, by which a universal primer site and unique molecular identifiers were added, was used to make TCR beta cDNA libraries.

The source was PBMCs from blood, collected on the day of vaccination. These receptors were taken from a man aged 45 to 65 who received an inactivated influenza vaccine. Donor details come from another sample of the same person, matched by shared clones.

The sample holds many counts of this clonotype. The chain has TRBV3-1 and TRBJ2-2; D is unresolved. This CDR3 is 14 amino acids long. Germline-derived CDR1 and CDR2 are LGHDT and YNNKEL (reference sequence). V was trimmed by 6 bases and J by 2 bases, leaving 10 bases between them. The CDR3 reads CASRRYENTGELFF. The CDR3 region has the DNA TGTGCCAGCAGACGATACGAAAACACCGGGGAGCTGTTTTTT.

This clonotype was seen many times. The V call is TRBV20-1, the J call TRBJ2-1; possibly TRBD2 for D (7 bases). CDR3 length: 14 residues. Germline values: CDR1 DFQATT, CDR2 SNEGSKA (reference sequence). Trimming shortened V by 7 bases and J by 10 bases, and 23 bases separated the two germline ends. The CDR3 here is CSVPRAVGGREQFF. The CDR3 DNA reads as TGCAGTGTCCCTAGGGCGGTGGGGGGGCGAGAGCAGTTCTTC.